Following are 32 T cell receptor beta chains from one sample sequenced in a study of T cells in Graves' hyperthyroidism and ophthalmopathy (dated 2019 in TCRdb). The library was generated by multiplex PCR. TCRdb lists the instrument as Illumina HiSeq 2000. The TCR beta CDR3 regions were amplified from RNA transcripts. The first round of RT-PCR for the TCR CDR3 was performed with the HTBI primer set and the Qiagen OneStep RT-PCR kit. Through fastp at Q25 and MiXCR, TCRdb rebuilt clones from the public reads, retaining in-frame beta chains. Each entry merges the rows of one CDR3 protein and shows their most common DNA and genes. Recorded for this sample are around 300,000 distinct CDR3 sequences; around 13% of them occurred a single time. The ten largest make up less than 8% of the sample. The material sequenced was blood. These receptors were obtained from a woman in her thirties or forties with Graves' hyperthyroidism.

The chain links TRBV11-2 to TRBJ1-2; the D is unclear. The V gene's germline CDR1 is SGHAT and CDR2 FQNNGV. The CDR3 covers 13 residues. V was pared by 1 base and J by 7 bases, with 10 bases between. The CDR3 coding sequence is TGTGCCAGCAGCTTAGGAGGGATCCGTGGCTACACCTTC. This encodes CASSLGGIRGYTF.

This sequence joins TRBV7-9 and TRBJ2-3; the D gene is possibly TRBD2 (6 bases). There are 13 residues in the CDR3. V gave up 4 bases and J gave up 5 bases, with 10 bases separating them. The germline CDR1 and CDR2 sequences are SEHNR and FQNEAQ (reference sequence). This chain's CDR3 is CASSSSAEDTQYF. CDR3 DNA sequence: TGTGCCAGCAGCTCTAGCGCGGAAGATACGCAGTATTTT.

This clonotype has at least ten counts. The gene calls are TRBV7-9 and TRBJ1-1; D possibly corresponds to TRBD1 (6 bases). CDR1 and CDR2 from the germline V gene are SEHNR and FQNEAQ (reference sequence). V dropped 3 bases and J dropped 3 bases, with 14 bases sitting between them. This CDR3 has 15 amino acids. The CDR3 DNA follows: TGTGCCAGCAGCTTCGCACAGGGATTGGACACTGAAGCTTTCTTT. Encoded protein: CASSFAQGLDTEAFF.

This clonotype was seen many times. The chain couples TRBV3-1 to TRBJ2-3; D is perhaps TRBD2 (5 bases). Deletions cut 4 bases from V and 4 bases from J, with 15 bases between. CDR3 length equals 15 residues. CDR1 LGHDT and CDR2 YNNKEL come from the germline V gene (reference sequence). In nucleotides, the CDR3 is TGTGCCAGCAGCCCTGGAGACGTCGGGGCAGATACGCAGTATTTT. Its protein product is CASSPGDVGADTQYF.

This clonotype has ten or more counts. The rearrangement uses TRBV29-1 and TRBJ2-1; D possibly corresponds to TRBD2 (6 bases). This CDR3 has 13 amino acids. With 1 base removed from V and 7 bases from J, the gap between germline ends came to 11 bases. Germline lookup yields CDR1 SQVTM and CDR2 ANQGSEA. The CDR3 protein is CSVEGGVGNEQFF. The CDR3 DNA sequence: TGCAGCGTTGAAGGGGGGGTGGGAAATGAGCAGTTCTTC.

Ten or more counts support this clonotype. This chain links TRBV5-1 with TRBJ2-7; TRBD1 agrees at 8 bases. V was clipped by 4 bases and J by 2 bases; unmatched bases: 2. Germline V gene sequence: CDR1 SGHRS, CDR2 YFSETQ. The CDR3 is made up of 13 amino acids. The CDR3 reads CASSLDRAYEQYF. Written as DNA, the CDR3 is TGCGCCAGCAGCCTGGACAGGGCCTACGAGCAGTACTTC.

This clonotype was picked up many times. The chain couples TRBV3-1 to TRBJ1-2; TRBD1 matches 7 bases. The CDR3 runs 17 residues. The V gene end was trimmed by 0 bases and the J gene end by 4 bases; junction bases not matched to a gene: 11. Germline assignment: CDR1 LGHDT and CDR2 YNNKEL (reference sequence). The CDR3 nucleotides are TGTGCCAGCAGCCAAGAAACAGGAGGGGGCGCGGGCTATGGCTACACCTTC. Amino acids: CASSQETGGGAGYGYTF.

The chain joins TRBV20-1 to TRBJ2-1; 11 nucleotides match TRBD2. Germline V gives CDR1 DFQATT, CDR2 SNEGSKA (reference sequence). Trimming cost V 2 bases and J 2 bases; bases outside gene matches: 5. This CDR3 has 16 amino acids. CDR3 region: CSARLTSGGAYNEQFF. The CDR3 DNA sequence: TGCAGTGCTAGACTCACTAGCGGGGGAGCCTACAATGAGCAGTTCTTC.

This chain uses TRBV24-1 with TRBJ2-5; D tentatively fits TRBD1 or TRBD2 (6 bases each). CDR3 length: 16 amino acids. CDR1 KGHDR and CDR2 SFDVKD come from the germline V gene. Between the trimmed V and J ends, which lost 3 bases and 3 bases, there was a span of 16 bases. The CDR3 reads CATSDPGAPGEETQYF. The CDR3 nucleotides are TGTGCCACCAGTGATCCGGGGGCACCAGGGGAAGAGACCCAGTACTTC.

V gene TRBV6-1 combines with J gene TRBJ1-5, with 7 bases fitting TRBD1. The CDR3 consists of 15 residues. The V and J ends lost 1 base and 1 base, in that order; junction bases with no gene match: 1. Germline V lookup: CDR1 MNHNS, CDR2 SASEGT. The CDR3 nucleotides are TGTGCCAGCAGTGAAGGGACAGGAAGCAATCAGCCCCAGCATTTT. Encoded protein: CASSEGTGSNQPQHF.

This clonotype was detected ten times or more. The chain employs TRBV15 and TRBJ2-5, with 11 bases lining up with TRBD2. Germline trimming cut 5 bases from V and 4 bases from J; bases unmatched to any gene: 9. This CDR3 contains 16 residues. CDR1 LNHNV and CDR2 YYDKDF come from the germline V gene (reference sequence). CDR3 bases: TGTGCCACCAGCGATACTAGCGGGAGATCCTTAGAGACCCAGTACTTC. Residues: CATSDTSGRSLETQYF.

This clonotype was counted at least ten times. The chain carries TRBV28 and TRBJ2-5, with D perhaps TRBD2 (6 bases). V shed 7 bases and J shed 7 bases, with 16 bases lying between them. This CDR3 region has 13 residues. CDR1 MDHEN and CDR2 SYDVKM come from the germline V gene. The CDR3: CASKEGPRGTQYF. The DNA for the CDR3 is TGTGCCAGCAAGGAGGGACCTAGGGGGACCCAGTACTTC.

Here the CDR3 reads CASSKLQGYPVLPGSGELFF. CDR3 coding DNA: TGTGCCAGCTCTAAACTACAGGGGTACCCGGTGTTACCAGGTAGCGGGGAGCTGTTTTTT. The chain carries TRBV6-1 and TRBJ2-2; 7 nucleotides match TRBD1. There are 20 residues in the CDR3. The V gene end was trimmed by 8 bases and the J gene end by 7 bases; junction bases not matched to a gene: 28. From germline, CDR1 is MNHNS and CDR2 SASEGT.

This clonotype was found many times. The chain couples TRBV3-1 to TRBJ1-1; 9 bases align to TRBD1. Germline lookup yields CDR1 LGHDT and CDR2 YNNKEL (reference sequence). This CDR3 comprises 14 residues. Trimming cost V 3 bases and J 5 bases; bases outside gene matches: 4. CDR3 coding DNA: TGTGCCAGCAGCCACGCGACAGGGGGGACTGAAGCTTTCTTT. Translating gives CASSHATGGTEAFF.

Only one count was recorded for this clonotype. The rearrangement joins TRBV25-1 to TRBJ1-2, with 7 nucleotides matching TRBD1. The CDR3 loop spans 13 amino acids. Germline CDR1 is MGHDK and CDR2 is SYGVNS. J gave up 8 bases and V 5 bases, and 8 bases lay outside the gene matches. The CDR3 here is CASSWQGGRGYTF. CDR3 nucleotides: TGTGCCAGCAGTTGGCAGGGGGGACGCGGCTACACCTTC.

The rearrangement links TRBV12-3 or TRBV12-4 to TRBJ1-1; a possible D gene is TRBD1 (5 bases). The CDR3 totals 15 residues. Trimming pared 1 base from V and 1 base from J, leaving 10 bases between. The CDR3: CASSLGAGTNTEAFF. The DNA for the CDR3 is TGTGCCAGCAGTTTAGGGGCAGGGACGAACACTGAAGCTTTCTTT.

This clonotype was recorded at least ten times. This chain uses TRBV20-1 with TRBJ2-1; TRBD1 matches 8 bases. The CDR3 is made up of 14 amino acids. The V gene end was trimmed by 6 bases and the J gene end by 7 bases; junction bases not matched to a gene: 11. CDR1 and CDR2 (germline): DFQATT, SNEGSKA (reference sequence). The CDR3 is CSAPGQGLRNEQFF. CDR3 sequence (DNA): TGCAGTGCCCCCGGACAGGGCCTAAGAAATGAGCAGTTCTTC.

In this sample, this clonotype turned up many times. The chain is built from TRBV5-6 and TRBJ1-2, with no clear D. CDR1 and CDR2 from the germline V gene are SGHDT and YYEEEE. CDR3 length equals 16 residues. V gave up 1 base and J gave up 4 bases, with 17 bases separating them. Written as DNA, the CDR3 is TGTGCCAGCAGCTTGCAGGCGCACCACCGGCTCTATGGCTACACCTTC. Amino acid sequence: CASSLQAHHRLYGYTF.

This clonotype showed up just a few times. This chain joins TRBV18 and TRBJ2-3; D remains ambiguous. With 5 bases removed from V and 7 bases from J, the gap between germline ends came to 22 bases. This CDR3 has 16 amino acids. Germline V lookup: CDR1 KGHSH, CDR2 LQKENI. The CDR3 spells CASSYRLDPDKNTQYF. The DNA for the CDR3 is TGTGCCAGCTCATACCGACTGGATCCCGATAAAAATACGCAGTATTTT.

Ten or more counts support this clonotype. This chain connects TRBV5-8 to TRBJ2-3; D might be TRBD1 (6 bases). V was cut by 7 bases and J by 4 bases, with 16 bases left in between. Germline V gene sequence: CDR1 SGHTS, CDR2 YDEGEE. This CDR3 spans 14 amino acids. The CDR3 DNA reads TGTGCCAGCGACCTAGGGGGTTGGGCAGATACGCAGTATTTT. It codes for CASDLGGWADTQYF.

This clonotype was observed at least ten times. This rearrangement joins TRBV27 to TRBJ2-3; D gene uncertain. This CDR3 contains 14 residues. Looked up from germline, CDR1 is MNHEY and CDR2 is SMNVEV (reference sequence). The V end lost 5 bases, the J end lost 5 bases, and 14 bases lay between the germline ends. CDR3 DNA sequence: TGTGCCAGCAGTCCCCCCGGTGAGAGAGATACGCAGTATTTT. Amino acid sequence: CASSPPGERDTQYF.

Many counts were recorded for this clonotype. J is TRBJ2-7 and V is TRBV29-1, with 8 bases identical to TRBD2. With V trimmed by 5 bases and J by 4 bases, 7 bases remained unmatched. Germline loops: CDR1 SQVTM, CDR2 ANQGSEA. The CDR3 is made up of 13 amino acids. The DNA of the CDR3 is TGCAGCGTTCTGATCGGGGGGGATTACGAGCAGTACTTC. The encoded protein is CSVLIGGDYEQYF.

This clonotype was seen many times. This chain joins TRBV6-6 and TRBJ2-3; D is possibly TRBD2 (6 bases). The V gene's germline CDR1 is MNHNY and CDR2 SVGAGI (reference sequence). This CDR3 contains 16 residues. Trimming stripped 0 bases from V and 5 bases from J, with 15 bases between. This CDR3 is CASSYSATRRGDTQYF. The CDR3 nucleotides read TGTGCCAGCAGTTACTCTGCGACTAGGAGGGGAGATACGCAGTATTTT.

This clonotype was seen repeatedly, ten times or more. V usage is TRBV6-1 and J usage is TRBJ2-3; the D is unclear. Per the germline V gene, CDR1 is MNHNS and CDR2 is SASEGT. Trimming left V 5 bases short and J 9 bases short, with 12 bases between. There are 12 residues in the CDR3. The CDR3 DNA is TGTGCCAGCAGTCAAGACCTTTACACGCAGTATTTT. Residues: CASSQDLYTQYF.

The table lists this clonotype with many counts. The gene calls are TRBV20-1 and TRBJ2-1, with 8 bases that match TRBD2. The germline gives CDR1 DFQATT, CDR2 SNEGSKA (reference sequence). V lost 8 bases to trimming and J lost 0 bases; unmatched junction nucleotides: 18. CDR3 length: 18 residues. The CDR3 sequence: CSPHGGLAGPSSYNEQFF. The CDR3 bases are TGCAGTCCACACGGGGGGCTAGCGGGCCCTAGCTCCTACAATGAGCAGTTCTTC.

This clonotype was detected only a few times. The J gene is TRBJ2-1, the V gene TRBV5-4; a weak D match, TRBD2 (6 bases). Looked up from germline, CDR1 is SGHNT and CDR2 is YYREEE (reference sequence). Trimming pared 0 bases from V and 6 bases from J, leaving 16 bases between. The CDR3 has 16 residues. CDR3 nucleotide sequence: TGTGCCAGCAGCTTGGGTGTTCGGCGGGATTCCAATGAGCAGTTCTTC. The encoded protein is CASSLGVRRDSNEQFF.

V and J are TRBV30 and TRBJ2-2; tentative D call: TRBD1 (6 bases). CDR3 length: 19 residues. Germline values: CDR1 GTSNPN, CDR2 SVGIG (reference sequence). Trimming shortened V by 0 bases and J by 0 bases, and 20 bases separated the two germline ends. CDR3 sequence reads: CAWSVKGEQKPANTGELFF. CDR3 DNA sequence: TGTGCCTGGAGTGTTAAGGGGGAGCAGAAGCCGGCGAACACCGGGGAGCTGTTTTTT.

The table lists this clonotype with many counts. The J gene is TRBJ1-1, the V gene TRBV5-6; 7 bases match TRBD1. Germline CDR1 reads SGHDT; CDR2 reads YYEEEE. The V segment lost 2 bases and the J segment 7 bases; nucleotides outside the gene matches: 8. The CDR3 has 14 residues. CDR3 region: CASSLDRARGEAFF. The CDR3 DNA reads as TGTGCCAGCAGCTTAGACAGGGCGAGGGGTGAAGCTTTCTTT. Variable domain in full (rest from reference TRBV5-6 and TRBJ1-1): DAGVTQSPTHLIKTRGQQVTLRCSPKSGHDTVSWYQQALGQGPQFIFQYYEEEERQRGNFPDRFSGHQFPNYSSELNVNALLLGDSALYLCASSLDRARGEAFFGQGTRLTVV.

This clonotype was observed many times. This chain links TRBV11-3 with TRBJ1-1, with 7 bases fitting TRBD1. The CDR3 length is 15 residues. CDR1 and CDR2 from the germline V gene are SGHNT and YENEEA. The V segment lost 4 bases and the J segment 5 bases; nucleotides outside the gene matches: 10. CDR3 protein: CASSSFAGRGTEAFF. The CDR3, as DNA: TGTGCCAGCAGCTCGTTCGCGGGCAGGGGGACTGAAGCTTTCTTT.

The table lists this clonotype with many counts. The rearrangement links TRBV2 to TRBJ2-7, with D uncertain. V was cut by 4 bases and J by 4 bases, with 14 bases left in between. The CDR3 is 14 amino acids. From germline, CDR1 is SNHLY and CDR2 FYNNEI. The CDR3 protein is CASSVQQRPYEQYF. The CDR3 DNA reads TGTGCCAGCAGTGTTCAACAGAGGCCGTACGAGCAGTACTTC.

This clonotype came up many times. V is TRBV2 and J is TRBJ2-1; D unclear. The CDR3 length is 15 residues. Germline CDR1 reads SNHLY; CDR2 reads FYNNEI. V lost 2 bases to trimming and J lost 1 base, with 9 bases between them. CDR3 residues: CASSENLSSYNEQFF. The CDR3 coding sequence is TGTGCCAGCAGTGAAAACCTCTCTTCCTACAATGAGCAGTTCTTC.

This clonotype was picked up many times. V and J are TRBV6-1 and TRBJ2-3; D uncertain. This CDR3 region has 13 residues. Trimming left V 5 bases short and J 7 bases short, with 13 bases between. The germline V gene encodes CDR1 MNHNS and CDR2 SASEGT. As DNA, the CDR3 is TGTGCCAGCAGTCTCCAGCTCACTAATACGCAGTATTTT. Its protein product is CASSLQLTNTQYF.